Listed below are T cell receptor beta chains from one sample, sequenced in a study of T cells after yellow fever vaccination. TCRdb analysed the 5' RACE reads with MiXCR anew, one entry per CDR3 protein. Of over 45,000 distinct CDR3 sequences listed, approximately 7% are singletons. Sequencing was performed on CD8+ T cells sorted from PBMCs, taken on the day of the first yellow fever vaccination. Every receptor here comes from a man in his late teens or twenties who received the YFV17D yellow fever vaccine. CDR3s include the opening cysteine and the closing phenylalanine or tryptophan. D genes are given only for firm matches. Clone size is shown for a subset of rows, as once, few, many or a class of expanded clone.

- TRBJ2-4 many TRBV3-1 15 CASSPLMGNKNIQYF TGTGCCAGCAGCCCTTTGATGGGAAACAAAAACATTCAGTACTTC
- TRBJ2-4 few TRBV28 13 CASSLRQGLIQYF TGTGCCAGCAGTCTTCGACAGGGACTGATTCAGTACTTC
- TRBJ1-1 many TRBV14 16 CASSHNIGIGNTEAFF TGTGCCAGCAGCCACAATATAGGGATAGGGAACACTGAAGCTTTCTTT
- TRBJ2-3 few TRBV21-1 15 CASVWGETGADTQYF TGTGCCAGCGTCTGGGGGGAGACAGGGGCAGATACGCAGTATTTT
- TRBJ2-3 many TRBV29-1 13 CSVEPDPGDTQYF TGCAGCGTTGAACCCGATCCGGGAGATACGCAGTATTTT
TRBD1 TRBJ1-5 - TRBV4-3 14 CASSQTGIGQPQHF TGCGCCAGCAGCCAGACAGGGATCGGTCAGCCCCAGCATTTT
- TRBJ2-2 - TRBV4-1 13 CASSQEGNGELFF TGCGCCAGCAGCCAAGAGGGTAACGGGGAGCTGTTTTTT
TRBD2 TRBJ2-1 many TRBV4-1 15 CASSQEGAGGYEQFF TGCGCCAGCAGCCAAGAGGGAGCGGGGGGGTATGAGCAGTTCTTC
- TRBJ2-7 many TRBV2 13 CASSEWASYEQYF TGTGCCAGCAGTGAATGGGCCTCCTACGAGCAGTACTTC
TRBD1 TRBJ1-1 many TRBV29-1 15 CSVEDPDRGPTEAFF TGCAGCGTTGAAGATCCGGACAGGGGGCCCACTGAAGCTTTCTTT
- TRBJ1-5 many TRBV6-2/TRBV6-3 13 CASSYGQNQPQHF TGTGCCAGCAGTTACGGACAGAATCAGCCCCAGCATTTT
TRBD2 TRBJ2-3 many TRBV7-6 15 CASSLGGGGADTQYF TGTGCCAGCAGCTTAGGAGGCGGGGGGGCTGATACGCAGTATTTT
TRBD2 TRBJ2-3 many TRBV7-2 16 CASSLVPAGVTDTQYF TGTGCCAGCAGCTTAGTCCCAGCGGGGGTCACAGATACGCAGTATTTT
- TRBJ2-7 many TRBV5-1 15 CASSHDTTETYEQYF TGCGCCAGCAGCCACGACACCACAGAAACGTACGAGCAGTACTTC
- TRBJ2-5 many TRBV5-1 14 CASSLRGQQETQYF TGCGCCAGCAGCTTGCGAGGGCAGCAGGAGACCCAGTACTTC
- TRBJ2-3 - TRBV7-9 15 CASKFGPLITDTQYF TGTGCCAGCAAGTTTGGACCCCTAATCACAGATACGCAGTATTTT
- TRBJ2-6 - TRBV27 14 CASRASSGANVLTF TGTGCCAGCCGGGCATCCTCTGGGGCCAACGTCCTGACTTTC
- TRBJ2-7 few TRBV6-1 15 CASSDPRELSYEQYF TGTGCCAGCAGTGATCCTAGGGAGCTGTCCTACGAGCAGTACTTC
TRBD1 TRBJ1-2 few TRBV5-6 12 CASTGGAEGYTF TGTGCCAGCACAGGGGGGGCGGAAGGCTACACCTTC
- TRBJ1-1 - TRBV5-6 12 CASSSSSTEAFF TGTGCCAGCAGCTCCTCTAGCACTGAAGCTTTCTTT
- TRBJ2-1 - TRBV5-1 14 CASSPYRQSNEQFF TGCGCCAGCAGCCCCTACAGACAGAGTAATGAGCAGTTCTTC
- TRBJ1-1 many TRBV7-3 14 CASSLKGGFGEAFF TGTGCCAGCAGCTTAAAGGGGGGATTCGGTGAAGCTTTCTTT
TRBD1 TRBJ2-1 few TRBV6-2/TRBV6-3 14 CASSTGQGDNEQFF TGTGCCAGCAGTACCGGACAGGGTGACAATGAGCAGTTCTTC
TRBD2 TRBJ2-3 few TRBV7-9 14 CASSRLAGPDTQYF TGTGCCAGCAGCAGACTAGCGGGGCCGGATACGCAGTATTTT
- TRBJ1-1 many TRBV18 12 CASSGGRTEAFF TGTGCCAGCTCAGGGGGCCGTACTGAAGCTTTCTTT
TRBD1 TRBJ2-3 - TRBV4-3 13 CASSPDRGLTQYF TGCGCCAGCAGCCCTGACAGGGGATTAACGCAGTATTTT
TRBD1 TRBJ2-3 - TRBV5-1 14 CASSSYGQGDTQYF TGCGCCAGCAGCTCTTACGGACAGGGGGATACGCAGTATTTT
- TRBJ2-2 few TRBV19 13 CASSVRSAGELFF TGTGCCAGTAGTGTAAGAAGCGCCGGGGAGCTGTTTTTT
TRBD1 TRBJ1-2 many TRBV4-1 13 CASSPSRGNGYTF TGCGCCAGCAGCCCATCCAGGGGGAATGGCTACACCTTC
- TRBJ2-7 few TRBV15 14 CATSRPALGYEQYF TGTGCCACCAGCAGACCTGCCTTAGGCTACGAGCAGTACTTC
- TRBJ2-7 many TRBV12-3/TRBV12-4 14 CASSPGLGAYEQYF TGTGCCAGCAGCCCCGGGTTGGGGGCCTACGAGCAGTACTTC
- TRBJ1-5 once TRBV6-1 14 CASSPSDSPQPQHF TGTGCCAGCAGCCCCTCGGACAGTCCTCAGCCCCAGCATTTT
TRBD1 TRBJ2-1 many TRBV11-2 16 CASSLGRNRGDNEQFF TGTGCCAGCAGCTTAGGCCGGAACAGGGGGGACAATGAGCAGTTCTTC
- TRBJ1-5 - TRBV12-5 14 CASGLMGGGQPQHF TGTGCTAGTGGTTTGATGGGGGGCGGGCAGCCCCAGCATTTT
- TRBJ1-1 many TRBV14 13 CASSQGGYTEAFF TGTGCCAGCAGCCAAGGGGGCTACACTGAAGCTTTCTTT
- TRBJ1-2 - TRBV20-1 13 CSARIGVNYGYTF TGCAGTGCTAGGATAGGAGTTAACTATGGCTACACCTTC
- TRBJ1-6 - TRBV7-9 15 CASSLVGGVYSPLHF TGTGCCAGCAGCTTAGTTGGGGGCGTCTATTCACCCCTCCACTTT
- TRBJ1-1 - TRBV7-8 15 CASSRGVGFNTEAFF TGTGCCAGCAGCAGGGGCGTGGGCTTCAACACTGAAGCTTTCTTT
TRBD2 TRBJ2-3 many TRBV7-2 15 CASSDRGGPTDTQYF TGTGCCAGCAGCGATCGGGGGGGCCCCACAGATACGCAGTATTTT
- TRBJ2-5 few TRBV4-3 13 CASSQTVQETQYF TGCGCCAGCAGCCAAACGGTTCAAGAGACCCAGTACTTC
TRBD1 TRBJ2-4 - TRBV19 16 CASSSRWDRIKNIQYF TGTGCCAGTAGTAGCCGATGGGACAGAATCAAAAACATTCAGTACTTC
- TRBJ2-7 many TRBV10-3 13 CAISDPATYEQYF TGTGCCATCAGTGACCCCGCGACCTACGAGCAGTACTTC
TRBD1 TRBJ2-6 few TRBV5-4 15 CASSRQGSGANVLTF TGTGCCAGCAGCAGACAGGGATCAGGGGCCAACGTCCTGACTTTC
TRBD2 TRBJ2-5 few TRBV7-6 14 CASSLAGGQETQYF TGTGCCAGCAGCCTAGCGGGGGGACAAGAGACCCAGTACTTC
TRBD1 TRBJ2-6 many TRBV2 13 CARQGGGANVLTF TGTGCCAGACAGGGGGGCGGGGCCAACGTCCTGACTTTC